Listed below are T cell receptor beta chains from one sample, sequenced in a study of CD8 T cells in ankylosing spondylitis. TCRdb used MiXCR to reprocess the 5' RACE reads, holding one entry per CDR3 protein. Of some 150,000 distinct CDR3 sequences in the sample, under 45% were seen once. Sequenced: synovial fluid, either unsorted or a sorted T cell fraction (not recorded which). Every receptor here comes from a male donor with ankylosing spondylitis. Both conserved end residues are trimmed from each CDR3. Where a row states a size, it is once, few, many or the class of an expanded clone; other rows omit it.

j_gene: TRBJ2-5; abundance: few; v_gene: TRBV6-2/TRBV6-3; CDR3aa: AGSYRWGAGQETQY
j_gene: TRBJ1-2; abundance: -; v_gene: TRBV6-2/TRBV6-3; CDR3aa: ASSARTGMIANYGYT
j_gene: TRBJ2-3; abundance: -; v_gene: TRBV7-9; CDR3aa: ASTSPRGRLTDTQY
j_gene: TRBJ2-2; abundance: -; v_gene: TRBV4-3; CDR3aa: ASSQTIGDIGELF
j_gene: TRBJ2-1; abundance: -; v_gene: TRBV20-1; CDR3aa: SATLPLLYHEQF
j_gene: TRBJ2-1; abundance: -; v_gene: TRBV6-5; CDR3aa: ASSYSQGRGNEQF
j_gene: TRBJ2-2; abundance: many; v_gene: TRBV19; CDR3aa: ASSQPLPGTGELF
j_gene: TRBJ2-7; abundance: few; v_gene: TRBV9; CDR3aa: ASSGGISYEQY
j_gene: TRBJ2-1; abundance: -; v_gene: TRBV30; CDR3aa: AWSDTVLAGGWDEQF
j_gene: TRBJ1-1; abundance: -; v_gene: TRBV7-9; CDR3aa: APGGWVRGTEAF
j_gene: TRBJ2-7; abundance: -; v_gene: TRBV10-2; CDR3aa: ASSEWEEYEQY
j_gene: TRBJ1-6; abundance: few; v_gene: TRBV12-3/TRBV12-4; CDR3aa: ASSHYVEPLH
j_gene: TRBJ2-7; abundance: -; v_gene: TRBV4-2; CDR3aa: ASSQERTWAYEQY
j_gene: TRBJ2-3; abundance: -; v_gene: TRBV6-1; CDR3aa: ASSERAGCTREDTQY
j_gene: TRBJ1-5; abundance: -; v_gene: TRBV5-6; CDR3aa: ASSLGVGSNQPQH
j_gene: TRBJ2-3; abundance: -; v_gene: TRBV4-1; CDR3aa: ASSHFRGGLDTQY